This record concerns one T cell receptor beta chain sequence. Its antigen is not identified. The sample comes from a study of T-cell memory formation after mild COVID-19. In the study overall: TCR clustering was largely donor specific.

5'RACE with constant-segment primers built TCRalpha and TCRbeta cDNA libraries with UMIs. A single record per CDR3 protein comes from TCRdb applying MiXCR to the 5' RACE reads. The top ten hold approximately 28% of the sample, which has about 38,000 distinct CDR3 sequences, approximately 10% seen once. Notes on the study in general: For contracting clones, CD4+ ones sat mainly in CM and EM, CD8+ in EMRA. Memory cells collected pre-infection included some clones that later responded, suggesting cross-reactive memory joined.

Sequenced input: PBMCs or a T cell subset sorted from them (not recorded which). This TCR was recovered from a young man who had mild COVID-19 (a few samples of this study predate the infection). Cell type and time point are not known.

The DNA for the CDR3 is TGTGCCAGCAGCCAAGGGTTTAGCACAGATACGCAGTATTTT. Protein product: CASSQGFSTDTQYF. The rearrangement uses TRBV14 and TRBJ2-3; D call uncertain. The CDR3 consists of 14 residues. Germline values: CDR1 SGHDN, CDR2 FVKESK. Trimming cost V 1 base and J 0 bases, with 5 bases left between them.